This section outlines one T cell receptor (beta chain) sequence together with its context. Its cognate antigen is unknown. The data belong to a study of T cell responses to AZD1222 COVID-19 vaccine. Notes on the study in general: The donor cohort was predominantly white British with a female majority, and clonal diversity may have been underestimated. Nearly half of the spike-specific TCRs reportedly recognize variant regions that carry no mutations.

Second-dose groups at about 4 or about 12 weeks were pooled. Germline V gene sequence: CDR1 SEHNR, CDR2 FQNEAQ (reference sequence). V dropped 1 base and J dropped 0 bases, with 10 bases sitting between them. The CDR3 contains 15 residues. The repertoire was sequenced with immunoSEQ multiplex PCR; TCRdb's copy has only in-frame clones and lacks some. The table has over 150,000 clones, 93% seen once. The chain carries TRBV7-9 and TRBJ2-7, with D uncertain. The sequence was obtained from an adult who received the AZD1222 COVID-19 vaccine. Sequenced here: peripheral blood, sampled 28 days after the second AZD1222 dose. CDR3 residues: CASSLGQLSSYEQYF. Here the CDR3 DNA reads TGTGCCAGCAGCTTAGGACAACTTAGCTCCTACGAGCAGTACTTC.